This T cell receptor beta chain was sequenced in a study of blood T cell repertoires in COVID-19. On the study more broadly: Samples representing acute and convalescent COVID-19 were sourced from the United States, Italy and Spain. T cells, B-cell-depleted T cells, or PBMCs supplied cDNA or gDNA.

Per the authors' pipeline: Amplification of reference gene primers provided the estimated nucleated cell counts. Clones were sequenced by immunoSEQ multiplex PCR, and TCRdb holds only the in-frame ones, with some missing. D and trimming were read from the DNA, whereas the V and J calls and clone size are those reported in that table. The repertoire holds 84,000 or so clones, with over 80% as singletons. CDR3 length: 15 amino acids. J lost 6 bases, V lost 3 bases, and 7 bases had no gene match. The germline CDR1 and CDR2 sequences are LNHDA and SQIVND (reference sequence). This chain connects TRBV19 to TRBJ1-5, with 8 bases fitting TRBD1. The clonotype originates from a woman aged 55-69 years with active COVID-19. Sample: peripheral blood. CDR3 loop: CASSIGDRLSQPQHF. The DNA for the CDR3 is TGTGCCAGTAGTATCGGGGACAGGCTGTCTCAGCCCCAGCATTTT.